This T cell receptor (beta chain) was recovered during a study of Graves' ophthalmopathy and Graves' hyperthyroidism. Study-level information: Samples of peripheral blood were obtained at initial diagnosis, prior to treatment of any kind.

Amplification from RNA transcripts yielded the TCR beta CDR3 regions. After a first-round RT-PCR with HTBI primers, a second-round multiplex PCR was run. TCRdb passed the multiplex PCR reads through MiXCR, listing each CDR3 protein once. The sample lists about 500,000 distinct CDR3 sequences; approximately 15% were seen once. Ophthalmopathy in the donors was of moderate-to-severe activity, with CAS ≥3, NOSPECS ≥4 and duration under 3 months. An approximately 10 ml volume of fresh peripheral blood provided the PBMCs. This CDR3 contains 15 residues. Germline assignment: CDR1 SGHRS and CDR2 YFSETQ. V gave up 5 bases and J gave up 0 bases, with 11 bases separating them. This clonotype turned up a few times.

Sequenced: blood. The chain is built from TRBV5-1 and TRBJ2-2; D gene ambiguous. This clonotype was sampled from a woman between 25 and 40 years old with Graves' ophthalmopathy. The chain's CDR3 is CASSLQFPNTGELFF. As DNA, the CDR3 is TGCGCCAGCAGTCTTCAGTTCCCGAACACCGGGGAGCTGTTTTTT. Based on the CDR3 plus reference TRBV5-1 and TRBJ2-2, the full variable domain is KAGVTQTPRYLIKTRGQQVTLSCSPISGHRSVSWYQQTPGQGLQFLFEYFSETQRNKGNFPGRFSGRQFSNSRSEMNVSTLELGDSALYLCASSLQFPNTGELFFGEGSRLTVL.